These T cell receptor beta chains were read from a single sample in a study of shared clonotypes between healthy human individuals. TCRdb's copy holds only in-frame clones and misses some; the assay was immunoSEQ multiplex PCR. The sample records approximately 1,500,000 clones, about 98% being singletons. Material for sequencing was naive CD4+ T cells sorted from blood. Source of these receptors: a man aged 25-45 years in good health. Both conserved end residues are part of each CDR3. The order of the fields is clone size, V gene, D gene, J gene, CDR3 protein, CDR3 DNA. D genes are given only for firm matches. Expanded clones are given a class, and other clones once, few, many or no size at all.

abundance: .; v_gene: TRBV9; d_gene: TRBD1; j_gene: TRBJ1-4; CDR3aa: CASSIRQGAFEKLFF; CDR3nt: TGTGCCAGCAGCATACGACAGGGGGCCTTTGAAAAACTGTTTTTT
abundance: .; v_gene: TRBV5-1; d_gene: .; j_gene: TRBJ1-1; CDR3aa: CASSLDSLNTEAFF; CDR3nt: TGCGCCAGCAGCTTGGACAGTTTGAACACTGAAGCTTTCTTT
abundance: .; v_gene: TRBV5-1; d_gene: TRBD2; j_gene: TRBJ2-1; CDR3aa: CASSHGLAGVGNEQFF; CDR3nt: TGCGCCAGCAGCCACGGACTAGCGGGAGTAGGGAATGAGCAGTTCTTC
abundance: once; v_gene: TRBV11-1; d_gene: .; j_gene: TRBJ2-7; CDR3aa: CASTPGFLSYEQYF; CDR3nt: TGTGCCAGCACCCCAGGATTCCTTTCCTACGAGCAGTACTTC
abundance: .; v_gene: TRBV18; d_gene: TRBD1; j_gene: TRBJ1-5; CDR3aa: CASSRTGGNQPQHF; CDR3nt: TGTGCCAGCTCCCGGACAGGGGGCAATCAGCCCCAGCATTTT
abundance: once; v_gene: TRBV7-3; d_gene: .; j_gene: TRBJ2-1; CDR3aa: CASSPPGDHNEQFF; CDR3nt: TGTGCCAGCAGCCCCCCAGGGGACCACAATGAGCAGTTCTTC
abundance: .; v_gene: TRBV7-9; d_gene: TRBD2; j_gene: TRBJ2-3; CDR3aa: CASSTSGSRGDTQYF; CDR3nt: TGTGCCAGCAGTACTAGCGGGAGCCGTGGAGATACGCAGTATTTT
abundance: .; v_gene: TRBV7-6; d_gene: TRBD2; j_gene: TRBJ2-1; CDR3aa: CASSLRLSGRSYNEQFF; CDR3nt: TGTGCCAGCAGCTTACGACTCAGCGGGAGAAGCTACAATGAGCAGTTCTTC
abundance: .; v_gene: TRBV29-1; d_gene: TRBD2; j_gene: TRBJ2-6; CDR3aa: CSVAGGRSGANVLTF; CDR3nt: TGCAGCGTGGCCGGGGGGAGGTCTGGGGCCAACGTCCTGACTTTC
abundance: .; v_gene: TRBV28; d_gene: TRBD2; j_gene: TRBJ2-3; CDR3aa: CASPSSDGLAGFTDTQYF; CDR3nt: TGTGCCAGTCCGAGTTCTGACGGACTAGCGGGATTCACAGATACGCAGTATTTT
abundance: .; v_gene: TRBV5-1; d_gene: TRBD2; j_gene: TRBJ2-3; CDR3aa: CASSLAASGDLSTDTQYF; CDR3nt: TGCGCCAGCAGCTTGGCGGCTAGCGGGGACCTTAGCACAGATACGCAGTATTTT
abundance: .; v_gene: TRBV5-1; d_gene: .; j_gene: TRBJ1-1; CDR3aa: CASSSGDTLNTEAFF; CDR3nt: TGCGCCAGCAGCTCCGGGGACACCCTAAACACTGAAGCTTTCTTT
abundance: .; v_gene: TRBV19; d_gene: .; j_gene: TRBJ2-7; CDR3aa: CASSTPTASRYEQYF; CDR3nt: TGTGCCAGTAGTACCCCGACAGCGAGCCGCTACGAGCAGTACTTC
abundance: .; v_gene: TRBV28; d_gene: TRBD1; j_gene: TRBJ1-2; CDR3aa: CASLTPGQGANYGYTF; CDR3nt: TGTGCCAGCTTAACACCGGGACAGGGGGCCAACTATGGCTACACCTTC
abundance: once; v_gene: TRBV11-2; d_gene: TRBD1; j_gene: TRBJ2-1; CDR3aa: CASSWGQGRNEQFF; CDR3nt: TGTGCCAGCAGCTGGGGACAGGGGAGGAATGAGCAGTTCTTC
abundance: .; v_gene: TRBV4-1; d_gene: .; j_gene: TRBJ2-7; CDR3aa: CASSHQYF; CDR3nt: TGCGCCAGCAGCCACCAGTACTTC
abundance: .; v_gene: TRBV18; d_gene: .; j_gene: TRBJ2-5; CDR3aa: CASSPGGIQTQYF; CDR3nt: TGTGCCAGCTCACCAGGGGGGATTCAGACCCAGTACTTC
abundance: .; v_gene: TRBV6-1; d_gene: .; j_gene: TRBJ2-7; CDR3aa: CASSDSPVSSYEQYF; CDR3nt: TGTGCCAGCAGTGATAGTCCTGTGAGCTCCTACGAGCAGTACTTC
abundance: .; v_gene: TRBV6-6; d_gene: TRBD1; j_gene: TRBJ2-5; CDR3aa: CASRDRQGPMETQYF; CDR3nt: TGTGCCAGCAGAGACAGACAGGGTCCGATGGAGACCCAGTACTTC
abundance: .; v_gene: TRBV2; d_gene: .; j_gene: TRBJ2-1; CDR3aa: CASKKRALLDEQFF; CDR3nt: TGTGCCAGCAAAAAAAGGGCGTTACTCGATGAGCAGTTCTTC
abundance: once; v_gene: TRBV28; d_gene: .; j_gene: TRBJ1-2; CDR3aa: CASSPPGIGTNYGYTF; CDR3nt: TGTGCCAGCAGTCCCCCGGGTATCGGCACTAACTATGGCTACACCTTC
abundance: .; v_gene: TRBV28; d_gene: .; j_gene: TRBJ1-2; CDR3aa: CASSLEGRAHYGYTF; CDR3nt: TGTGCCAGCAGTTTAGAGGGGCGGGCGCACTATGGCTACACCTTC
abundance: .; v_gene: TRBV29-1; d_gene: TRBD2; j_gene: TRBJ2-7; CDR3aa: CSVGSTSGSTYEQYF; CDR3nt: TGCAGCGTCGGTTCGACTAGCGGGAGCACCTACGAGCAGTACTTC
abundance: .; v_gene: TRBV19; d_gene: TRBD1; j_gene: TRBJ1-2; CDR3aa: CASSRQGQNYGYTF; CDR3nt: TGTGCCAGTAGCCGACAGGGGCAAAACTATGGCTACACCTTC
abundance: .; v_gene: TRBV7-9; d_gene: .; j_gene: TRBJ2-7; CDR3aa: CASRWGRDEGQYF; CDR3nt: TGTGCCAGCAGGTGGGGCCGGGACGAGGGGCAGTACTTC
abundance: .; v_gene: TRBV19; d_gene: .; j_gene: TRBJ2-2; CDR3aa: CASSIRPPTGELFF; CDR3nt: TGTGCCAGTAGTATTAGGCCGCCCACCGGGGAGCTGTTTTTT
abundance: once; v_gene: TRBV6-5; d_gene: .; j_gene: TRBJ1-2; CDR3aa: CASSSPWGNYGYTF; CDR3nt: TGTGCCAGCAGTTCCCCATGGGGGAACTATGGCTACACCTTC
abundance: .; v_gene: TRBV30; d_gene: .; j_gene: TRBJ2-6; CDR3aa: CAWNGGTGANVLTF; CDR3nt: TGTGCCTGGAACGGAGGGACTGGGGCCAACGTCCTGACTTTC
abundance: .; v_gene: TRBV27; d_gene: .; j_gene: TRBJ2-1; CDR3aa: CASTKIGEWSYNEQFF; CDR3nt: TGTGCCAGCACCAAAATAGGGGAGTGGTCCTACAATGAGCAGTTCTTC
abundance: .; v_gene: TRBV5-1; d_gene: TRBD2; j_gene: TRBJ2-5; CDR3aa: CASSSLFLAEAQETQYF; CDR3nt: TGCGCCAGCAGCTCTCTATTCCTAGCGGAGGCCCAAGAGACCCAGTACTTC
abundance: .; v_gene: TRBV5-4; d_gene: .; j_gene: TRBJ2-3; CDR3aa: CASSLADTQYF; CDR3nt: TGTGCCAGCAGCTTGGCGGATACGCAGTATTTT
abundance: .; v_gene: TRBV27; d_gene: .; j_gene: TRBJ2-2; CDR3aa: CASRGTFVTGELFF; CDR3nt: TGTGCCAGCAGGGGGACTTTCGTCACCGGGGAGCTGTTTTTT
abundance: .; v_gene: TRBV6-5; d_gene: TRBD1; j_gene: TRBJ1-1; CDR3aa: CASSRGTDGGPEAFF; CDR3nt: TGTGCCAGCAGTAGGGGGACAGATGGGGGTCCTGAAGCTTTCTTT
abundance: .; v_gene: TRBV27; d_gene: .; j_gene: TRBJ2-3; CDR3aa: CASSFSVRDTQYF; CDR3nt: TGTGCCAGCAGTTTTTCGGTCAGGGATACGCAGTATTTT
abundance: .; v_gene: TRBV30; d_gene: TRBD2; j_gene: TRBJ2-4; CDR3aa: CAWSGSGAFLAKNIQYF; CDR3nt: TGTGCCTGGAGTGGTAGCGGGGCATTTCTAGCCAAAAACATTCAGTACTTC
abundance: .; v_gene: TRBV9; d_gene: .; j_gene: TRBJ1-4; CDR3aa: CASSVALNRLDNEKLFF; CDR3nt: TGTGCCAGCAGCGTAGCCCTAAACAGGCTCGATAATGAAAAACTGTTTTTT
abundance: once; v_gene: TRBV9; d_gene: .; j_gene: TRBJ1-3; CDR3aa: CASSVAQPPGNTIYF; CDR3nt: TGTGCCAGCAGCGTAGCCCAGCCGCCCGGAAACACCATATATTTT
abundance: .; v_gene: TRBV4-3; d_gene: .; j_gene: TRBJ1-1; CDR3aa: CASSQDVVNTEAFF; CDR3nt: TGCGCCAGCAGCCAAGATGTAGTGAACACTGAAGCTTTCTTT
abundance: .; v_gene: TRBV2; d_gene: .; j_gene: TRBJ2-7; CDR3aa: CASSEQTLSSYEQYF; CDR3nt: TGTGCCAGCAGTGAACAAACTCTGAGCTCCTACGAGCAGTACTTC
abundance: .; v_gene: TRBV5-6; d_gene: .; j_gene: TRBJ1-5; CDR3aa: CASSTSDRQANQPQHF; CDR3nt: TGTGCCAGCAGCACCTCCGACAGGCAGGCCAATCAGCCCCAGCATTTT
abundance: .; v_gene: TRBV2; d_gene: TRBD2; j_gene: TRBJ2-3; CDR3aa: CASTRERADTQYF; CDR3nt: TGTGCCAGCACGCGGGAGAGGGCAGATACGCAGTATTTT
abundance: .; v_gene: TRBV7-8; d_gene: TRBD2; j_gene: TRBJ2-7; CDR3aa: CASSPLAGGYEQYF; CDR3nt: TGTGCCAGCAGCCCACTAGCGGGTGGCTACGAGCAGTACTTC
abundance: .; v_gene: TRBV7-8; d_gene: .; j_gene: TRBJ2-7; CDR3aa: CASSWPSGDKGYEQYF; CDR3nt: TGTGCCAGCAGCTGGCCTTCCGGGGACAAGGGGTACGAGCAGTACTTC
abundance: .; v_gene: TRBV7-3; d_gene: .; j_gene: TRBJ1-1; CDR3aa: CASSLTRANTEAFF; CDR3nt: TGTGCCAGCAGCTTAACGCGAGCGAACACTGAAGCTTTCTTT
abundance: .; v_gene: TRBV2; d_gene: .; j_gene: TRBJ2-3; CDR3aa: CASGASTDTQYF; CDR3nt: TGTGCCAGCGGGGCCAGCACAGATACGCAGTATTTT
abundance: once; v_gene: TRBV18; d_gene: TRBD2; j_gene: TRBJ2-7; CDR3aa: CASSAGTSGSHSYEQYF; CDR3nt: TGTGCCAGCTCGGCCGGGACTAGCGGGTCCCACTCCTACGAGCAGTACTTC
abundance: .; v_gene: TRBV7-9; d_gene: .; j_gene: TRBJ2-1; CDR3aa: CASSLDADEQFF; CDR3nt: TGTGCCAGCAGCTTGGATGCGGATGAGCAGTTCTTC
abundance: once; v_gene: TRBV5-5; d_gene: .; j_gene: TRBJ1-4; CDR3aa: CASSLIGSPATNEKLFF; CDR3nt: TGTGCCAGCAGCTTGATTGGCTCACCTGCAACTAATGAAAAACTGTTTTTT
abundance: .; v_gene: TRBV11-2; d_gene: .; j_gene: TRBJ1-4; CDR3aa: CASGSSVTEKLFF; CDR3nt: TGTGCCAGTGGTTCCAGCGTTACTGAAAAACTGTTTTTT
abundance: once; v_gene: TRBV5-8; d_gene: .; j_gene: TRBJ1-5; CDR3aa: CASGRDRYQPQHF; CDR3nt: TGTGCCAGCGGCCGGGACCGATATCAGCCCCAGCATTTT
abundance: .; v_gene: TRBV7-9; d_gene: .; j_gene: TRBJ2-3; CDR3aa: CASSLTGDNTDTQYF; CDR3nt: TGTGCCAGCAGCTTAACGGGAGACAATACAGATACGCAGTATTTT